This TCR beta chain was identified during a study of cytomegalovirus exposure and HLA in healthy donors. In regard to this clone: Its antigen is currently unknown.

Trimming removed 5 bases from V and 7 bases from J; junction bases left unmatched: 5. The CDR3 spans 14 residues. Germline values: CDR1 SGHTA, CDR2 FQGNSA. Study-wide findings and caveats: An observed cluster of highly shared sequence variants was recorded as a likely sequencing artifact.

The PCR contained 60 Vbeta and 13 Jbeta primers. TCRdb keeps only in-frame clones here, not all; method: immunoSEQ multiplex PCR. The sample contains fewer than 200,000 clones, around 80% of which appear only once. This clonotype originated in a male donor in good health and CMV-seronegative. The chain joins TRBV7-2 to TRBJ1-6, with TRBD1 identical over 7 bases. The material sequenced was PBMCs. The CDR3 here is CASSTGTANSPLHF. CDR3 bases: TGTGCCAGCAGCACCGGGACAGCCAATTCACCCCTCCACTTT.